Following are 27 T cell receptor beta chains from one sample sequenced in a study of blood T cell repertoires in COVID-19. Using immunoSEQ multiplex PCR, the repertoire was profiled, and TCRdb retains in-frame clones only, with some absent. The repertoire holds 350,000 to 400,000 clones, with 86% as singletons. The sequencing sample was made of peripheral blood. The receptors originated from an older woman with COVID-19, enrolled during active disease.

The chain couples TRBV5-1 to TRBJ2-3; 10 positions agree with TRBD1. CDR1 and CDR2 (germline): SGHRS, YFSETQ. J lost 3 bases, V lost 0 bases, and 4 bases had no gene match. The CDR3 runs to 16 residues. Written as DNA, the CDR3 is TGCGCCAGCAGCTTGGCCGGGACAGGGGTTACAGATACGCAGTATTTT. Residues: CASSLAGTGVTDTQYF.

CDR3 DNA: TGTGCCAGCAGCGTAACAGGGCTGAACACCGGGGAGCTGTTTTTT. Encoded protein: CASSVTGLNTGELFF. This chain connects TRBV9 to TRBJ2-2, with D maybe TRBD1 (6 bases). The CDR3 has 15 amino acids. V was trimmed by 1 base and J by 1 base, leaving 8 bases between them. Germline loops: CDR1 SGDLS, CDR2 YYNGEE.

V usage is TRBV5-1 and J usage is TRBJ2-2; D is undetermined. The CDR3 length is 12 residues. V lost 1 base to trimming and J lost 6 bases, with 4 bases between them. Germline CDR1 reads SGHRS; CDR2 reads YFSETQ. For the CDR3, the DNA is TGCGCCAGCAGCTTGTCTTCCGGGGAGCTGTTTTTT. Translating gives CASSLSSGELFF.

This clone was detected a few times. The chain joins TRBV11-3 to TRBJ1-2; 9 bases match TRBD1. Trimming at V came to 8 bases and at J to 8 bases, leaving 9 bases not matched to a gene. This CDR3 comprises 13 residues. Germline CDR1 is SGHNT and CDR2 is YENEEA. The CDR3 nucleotides are TGTGCCAGCGCGGGACAGGGTTCGGGCGGCTACACCTTC. Protein product: CASAGQGSGGYTF.

The chain combines TRBV20-1 with TRBJ2-7; 7 bases are a match to TRBD1. The CDR3 sequence is 15 residues long. Per germline, CDR1 DFQATT and CDR2 SNEGSKA (reference sequence). V shed 3 bases and J 2 bases; nucleotides not matched to a gene: 10. The CDR3 spells CSASNRGVRAYEQYF. For the CDR3, the DNA is TGCAGTGCTAGTAACAGGGGAGTTAGGGCCTACGAGCAGTACTTC.

This clone has just one count. V usage is TRBV6-2 or TRBV6-3 and J usage is TRBJ2-5; D gene ambiguous. The germline V and J ends were trimmed by 2 bases and 7 bases, with 8 bases remaining between them. The CDR3 extends over 12 amino acids. Germline CDR1 and CDR2: MNHEY and SVGEGT. This CDR3 is CASSYAERTQYF. The CDR3 DNA follows: TGTGCCAGCAGTTACGCCGAGCGGACCCAGTACTTC.

This chain connects TRBV7-3 to TRBJ1-2, with D tentatively TRBD1 (5 bases). V was cut by 3 bases and J by 0 bases, with 14 bases left in between. This CDR3 spans 16 amino acids. The V gene's germline CDR1 is SGHTA and CDR2 FQGTGA. Written as DNA, the CDR3 is TGTGCCAGCAGCTTGTCCGGGGGGTCGTCTAACTATGGCTACACCTTC. Translating it yields CASSLSGGSSNYGYTF.

The gene calls are TRBV15 and TRBJ1-3, with D unclear. The length of the CDR3 is 15 residues. Germline V lookup: CDR1 LNHNV, CDR2 YYDKDF (reference sequence). Trimming took off 1 base at V and 3 bases at J, with 10 bases between the two ends. The chain's CDR3 is CATSRVGSGGNTIYF. CDR3 DNA: TGTGCCACCAGCAGAGTCGGCAGCGGTGGAAACACCATATATTTT.

The chain carries TRBV18 and TRBJ2-7; a weak D match, TRBD2 (7 bases). Germline V gene lookup returns CDR1 KGHSH and CDR2 LQKENI. Trimming left V 4 bases short and J 6 bases short, with 13 bases between. The CDR3 runs to 13 residues. CDR3 amino acids: CASSLGGGGEQYF. CDR3 nucleotides: TGTGCCAGCTCACTTGGAGGGGGGGGCGAGCAGTACTTC.

The J gene is TRBJ1-3, the V gene TRBV29-1; 8 bases fit TRBD1. V shed 7 bases, J shed 0 bases, and the junction held 8 bases outside the gene matches. This CDR3 is built from 15 residues. Germline-derived CDR1 and CDR2 are SQVTM and ANQGSEA. CDR3 residues: CSGMTGAFSGNTIYF. CDR3 coding DNA: TGCAGCGGCATGACAGGGGCCTTCTCTGGAAACACCATATATTTT.

The chain links TRBV7-2 to TRBJ1-6; 12 bases line up with TRBD1. Per germline, CDR1 SGHTA and CDR2 FQGNSA. Germline trimming cut 4 bases from V and 7 bases from J; bases unmatched to any gene: 2. The CDR3 spans 15 residues. CDR3 DNA: TGTGCCAGCAGCTATGGGACAGGGGGCAATTCACCCCTCCACTTT. It translates to CASSYGTGGNSPLHF. The full variable domain, rest sourced from reference TRBV7-2 and TRBJ1-6, is GAGVSQSPSNKVTEKGKDVELRCDPISGHTALYWYRQSLGQGLEFLIYFQGNSAPDKSGLPSDRFSAERTGGSVSTLTIQRTQQEDSAVYLCASSYGTGGNSPLHFGNGTRLTVT.

This clone was detected once. The chain joins TRBV7-9 to TRBJ1-2; TRBD1 matches 11 bases. Germline V lookup: CDR1 SEHNR, CDR2 FQNEAQ (reference sequence). The CDR3 length is 14 residues. Germline trimming cut 5 bases from V and 4 bases from J; bases unmatched to any gene: 3. The CDR3 region is CASSPGTGGYGYTF. DNA of the CDR3: TGTGCCAGCAGCCCTGGGACAGGGGGCTATGGCTACACCTTC.

The chain combines TRBV18 with TRBJ2-3; 15 positions match TRBD2. CDR1 and CDR2 (germline): KGHSH, LQKENI. The length of the CDR3 is 17 residues. J gave up 6 bases and V 0 bases, and 4 bases lay outside the gene matches. Written as DNA, the CDR3 is TGTGCCAGCTCACCACCGGGACTAGCGGGGGGAACGGATACGCAGTATTTT. Translation gives CASSPPGLAGGTDTQYF.

V gene TRBV19 combines with J gene TRBJ1-2; D unresolved. Germline V gene data show CDR1 as LNHDA and CDR2 as SQIVND (reference sequence). The CDR3 is 15 residues long. Trimming shortened V by 5 bases and J by 4 bases, and 17 bases separated the two germline ends. The chain's CDR3 is CASSSPENYLYGYTF. CDR3 nucleotides: TGTGCCAGTAGTTCCCCGGAGAACTACCTCTATGGCTACACCTTC. Combining the CDR3 with reference TRBV19 and TRBJ1-2 gives the whole variable domain DGGITQSPKYLFRKEGQNVTLSCEQNLNHDAMYWYRQDPGQGLRLIYYSQIVNDFQKGDIAEGYSVSREKKESFPLTVTSAQKNPTAFYLCASSSPENYLYGYTFGSGTRLTVV.

The gene calls are TRBV6-5 and TRBJ1-6, with TRBD1 as a possible D gene (6 bases). This CDR3 spans 13 amino acids. V was pared by 6 bases and J by 8 bases, with 11 bases between. From germline, CDR1 is MNHEY and CDR2 SVGAGI. The CDR3 bases are TGTGCCAGCAGCCGGGACACCTATTCACCCCTCCACTTT. Its translation is CASSRDTYSPLHF.

J is TRBJ1-1 and V is TRBV6-2 or TRBV6-3, with D perhaps TRBD1 (6 bases). This CDR3 is 14 amino acids long. The germline V gene encodes CDR1 MNHEY and CDR2 SVGEGT. Trimming removed 4 bases at V and 3 bases at J, with 12 bases between. For the CDR3, the DNA is TGTGCCAGCAGTTTATCCCAGGGGTACACTGAAGCTTTCTTT. It yields the protein CASSLSQGYTEAFF.

The chain uses TRBV6-2 or TRBV6-3 and TRBJ1-2; 11 nucleotides align to TRBD1. The V and J ends lost 6 bases and 8 bases, in that order; junction bases with no gene match: 8. Germline lookup yields CDR1 MNHEY and CDR2 SVGEGT. The length of the CDR3 is 14 residues. CDR3 nucleotides: TGTGCCAGCAGCGACGGACAGGGGGCTAGCGGCTACACCTTC. Encoded protein: CASSDGQGASGYTF.

The chain employs TRBV6-5 and TRBJ1-1; 7 bases are shared with TRBD1. Germline lookup yields CDR1 MNHEY and CDR2 SVGAGI. The length of the CDR3 is 13 residues. With V trimmed by 3 bases and J by 4 bases, 2 bases remained unmatched. The CDR3 nucleotides read TGTGCCAGCAGTTATGGGGACAGCACTGAAGCTTTCTTT. Translation gives CASSYGDSTEAFF.

The gene calls are TRBV4-1 and TRBJ2-2; D gene unclear. Germline V lookup: CDR1 MGHRA, CDR2 YSYEKL. The CDR3 length is 15 residues. V was clipped by 2 bases and J by 7 bases, with 14 bases between them. CDR3 sequence reads: CASSQPDAVIGELFF. The CDR3 coding sequence is TGCGCCAGCAGCCAACCTGATGCGGTCATCGGGGAGCTGTTTTTT.

This clone was counted ten times or more. The chain uses TRBV4-3 and TRBJ1-6, with no clear D. CDR1 is LGHNA, CDR2 YSLEER, per germline. This CDR3 spans 13 amino acids. Trimming cost V 3 bases and J 13 bases, with 13 bases left between them. The CDR3 sequence is CASSHRPGRPLHF. CDR3 DNA sequence: TGCGCCAGCAGCCACCGCCCAGGCAGGCCCCTCCACTTT.

The rearrangement links TRBV7-9 to TRBJ1-2, with D perhaps matching TRBD1 (6 bases). Germline-derived CDR1 and CDR2 are SEHNR and FQNEAQ (reference sequence). There are 16 residues in the CDR3. Trimming shortened V by 5 bases and J by 3 bases, and 19 bases separated the two germline ends. CDR3 sequence reads: CASSPPTGSIYYGYTF. In DNA, the CDR3 is TGTGCCAGCAGCCCACCGACAGGCTCGATCTACTATGGCTACACCTTC.

The table lists this clone with a few counts. This chain connects TRBV19 to TRBJ1-5, with D perhaps matching TRBD1 (6 bases). Deletions cut 5 bases from V and 6 bases from J, with 23 bases between. Germline V gene data show CDR1 as LNHDA and CDR2 as SQIVND (reference sequence). This CDR3 has 17 amino acids. The CDR3 DNA sequence: TGTGCCAGTAGTCCCCCCCTCGGGGCAGGGGCAAGTCAGCCCCAGCATTTT. It is translated as CASSPPLGAGASQPQHF. The full variable domain, its missing parts supplied by reference TRBV19 and TRBJ1-5, is DGGITQSPKYLFRKEGQNVTLSCEQNLNHDAMYWYRQDPGQGLRLIYYSQIVNDFQKGDIAEGYSVSREKKESFPLTVTSAQKNPTAFYLCASSPPLGAGASQPQHFGDGTRLSIL.

The rearrangement uses TRBV14 and TRBJ2-2, with TRBD2 matching 7 bases. V dropped 4 bases and J dropped 4; count of bases not matched to a gene: 18. CDR1 is SGHDN, CDR2 FVKESK, per germline. The CDR3 totals 19 residues. In DNA form, the CDR3 reads TGTGCCAGCAGCCTAAAGAGCTATTGGGAGGGTCAGAGCACCGGGGAGCTGTTTTTT. Its protein product is CASSLKSYWEGQSTGELFF.

The chain carries TRBV11-3 and TRBJ1-1; D not certain. Germline CDR1 reads SGHNT; CDR2 reads YENEEA. CDR3 length: 15 amino acids. Trimming stripped 1 base from V and 2 bases from J, with 11 bases between. In DNA form, the CDR3 reads TGTGCCAGCAGCTTAGTCGGGAGGGAAAACACTGAAGCTTTCTTT. Its protein product is CASSLVGRENTEAFF. The full variable domain, its missing parts supplied by reference TRBV11-3 and TRBJ1-1, is EAGVVQSPRYKIIEKKQPVAFWCNPISGHNTLYWYLQNLGQGPELLIRYENEEAVDDSQLPKDRFSAERLKGVDSTLKIQPAELGDSAVYLCASSLVGRENTEAFFGQGTRLTVV.

The V and J genes are TRBV14 and TRBJ1-2; D remains ambiguous. Germline V CDR1 and CDR2: SGHDN, FVKESK. CDR3 length equals 13 residues. Deletions cut 2 bases from V and 5 bases from J, with 9 bases between. The CDR3 coding sequence is TGTGCCAGCAGCCAATTAGGAGAGTATGGCTACACCTTC. The encoded protein is CASSQLGEYGYTF.

The chain uses TRBV6-2 or TRBV6-3 and TRBJ2-1; the match to TRBD2 covers 10 bases. Germline V gene sequence: CDR1 MNHEY, CDR2 SVGEGT. V was pared by 5 bases and J by 3 bases, with 4 bases of the junction left unmatched. CDR3 length equals 15 residues. CDR3 coding DNA: TGTGCCAGCAGTAGCGGGGGGGCCGGCTACAATGAGCAGTTCTTC. Protein: CASSSGGAGYNEQFF.

This clone came up once. V usage is TRBV15 and J usage is TRBJ2-7, with TRBD2 identical over 7 bases. V lost 3 bases and J lost 4; bases outside the gene matches: 12. The CDR3 is 16 residues long. Germline lookup yields CDR1 LNHNV and CDR2 YYDKDF (reference sequence). The DNA for the CDR3 is TGTGCCACCAGCAGCGCTCGGGGGGAGTCCCCTTACGAGCAGTACTTC. Protein product: CATSSARGESPYEQYF.